The rows below give T cell receptor beta chains drawn from one sample of a study of beta chain features in type 1 diabetes. Sequenced by immunoSEQ multiplex PCR; TCRdb stores in-frame clones only, minus some. The sample lists around 360,000 clones; roughly an eighth were seen once. Sequencing was performed on naive CD4+ T cells from blood. The receptors were sampled from a woman between 18 and 30 years old with type 1 diabetes. The CDR3 runs from the conserved cysteine through the conserved F or W. The order of the fields is V gene, J gene, clone size, D gene, CDR3 protein, CDR3 DNA. A D gene is named only where the DNA matches it firmly. Size values are once, few and many counts, or a class for expanded clones, and some rows have none.

TRBV9	TRBJ2-7	NA	NA	CASSEDSAGFYEQYF	TGTGCCAGCAGCGAGGACTCGGCGGGTTTCTACGAGCAGTACTTC
TRBV2	TRBJ2-7	once	TRBD2	CASGTSGFYEQYF	TGTGCCAGCGGGACTAGCGGATTCTACGAGCAGTACTTC
TRBV7-2	TRBJ2-7	few	NA	CASSYWTGRDEQYF	TGTGCCAGCAGCTATTGGACAGGGAGGGACGAGCAGTACTTC
TRBV18	TRBJ2-3	few	TRBD2	CASSPIGLAGSTDTQYF	TGTGCCAGCTCACCAATAGGACTAGCGGGGTCCACAGATACGCAGTATTTT
TRBV28	TRBJ2-7	few	NA	CASSLSGGRYEQYF	TGTGCCAGCAGTTTATCCGGGGGTCGGTACGAGCAGTACTTC
TRBV13	TRBJ1-5	NA	TRBD1	CASSLQGGQPQHF	TGTGCCAGCAGCTTACAGGGGGGACAGCCCCAGCATTTT
TRBV6-5	TRBJ2-4	few	NA	CASSYSPRDRKIQYF	TGTGCCAGCAGTTACTCTCCCCGAGACAGGAAGATTCAGTACTTC
TRBV25-1	TRBJ1-5	few	NA	CASSESGGGNQPQHF	TGTGCCAGCAGTGAATCCGGCGGTGGCAATCAGCCCCAGCATTTT
TRBV9	TRBJ2-1	few	TRBD1	CASSDRTGEQFF	TGTGCCAGCAGCGACCGGACAGGGGAGCAGTTCTTC
TRBV6-6	TRBJ2-3	NA	TRBD2	CASSRTSGTDTQYF	TGTGCCAGCAGCAGGACTAGCGGCACAGATACGCAGTATTTT
TRBV7-2	TRBJ2-3	NA	TRBD2	CASSPFPSGAGTDTQYF	TGTGCCAGCAGCCCGTTCCCTAGCGGGGCTGGCACAGATACGCAGTATTTT
TRBV28	TRBJ2-7	few	TRBD1	CASSSGQGAYEQYF	TGTGCCAGCAGCTCCGGACAGGGAGCCTACGAGCAGTACTTC
TRBV30	TRBJ1-5	NA	NA	CAWSVGGGQPQHF	TGTGCCTGGAGTGTTGGGGGGGGTCAGCCCCAGCATTTT
TRBV5-1	TRBJ1-1	few	NA	CASSLDGELAFF	TGCGCCAGCAGCTTGGACGGGGAGCTAGCTTTCTTT
TRBV2	TRBJ2-6	NA	NA	CASSEGADSGANVLTF	TGTGCCAGCAGTGAAGGGGCCGACTCTGGGGCCAACGTCCTGACTTTC
TRBV7-9	TRBJ1-1	few	TRBD1	CASSLWTGGEAFF	TGTGCCAGCAGCCTCTGGACAGGGGGCGAAGCTTTCTTT
TRBV18	TRBJ2-1	NA	TRBD2	CASSPVLAAYNEQFF	TGTGCCAGCTCACCAGTACTAGCGGCATACAATGAGCAGTTCTTC
TRBV4-3	TRBJ1-3	NA	TRBD1	CASSRTQGGTGNTIYF	TGCGCCAGCAGCCGAACCCAGGGGGGAACTGGAAACACCATATATTTT
TRBV29-1	TRBJ2-5	NA	NA	CSVARLLAAPETQYF	TGCAGCGTTGCGAGGTTGTTAGCGGCCCCCGAGACCCAGTACTTC
TRBV2	TRBJ2-7	few	NA	CASSPSYEQYF	TGTGCCAGTAGTCCGTCCTACGAGCAGTACTTC
TRBV6-5	TRBJ1-2	few	NA	CASSSPNYGYTF	TGTGCCAGCAGTTCCCCGAACTATGGCTACACCTTC
TRBV7-9	TRBJ2-7	NA	TRBD2	CASSFTTSGGNRGYEQYF	TGTGCCAGCAGCTTTACGACTAGCGGGGGGAACCGAGGGTACGAGCAGTACTTC
TRBV7-9	TRBJ1-1	few	TRBD1	CASSPDRGSLNTEAFF	TGTGCCAGCAGCCCAGACAGGGGGTCCTTGAACACTGAAGCTTTCTTT
TRBV13	TRBJ2-4	NA	NA	CASSSTPAGAKNIQYF	TGTGCCAGCAGTTCCACTCCAGCGGGAGCCAAAAACATTCAGTACTTC
TRBV23-1	TRBJ2-1	few	NA	CASSHFREGGPNEQFF	TGCGCCAGCAGTCATTTTCGAGAGGGCGGCCCGAATGAGCAGTTCTTC
TRBV5-4	TRBJ1-2	NA	NA	CASSPVGRQGYTF	TGTGCCAGCAGCCCCGTGGGCAGACAGGGCTACACCTTC
TRBV30	TRBJ1-2	few	NA	CAWSAGGGYTF	TGTGCCTGGAGTGCAGGTGGTGGCTACACCTTC
TRBV29-1	TRBJ2-7	few	TRBD2	CSVLAGATTNEQYF	TGCAGCGTCCTAGCGGGGGCAACTACCAACGAGCAGTACTTC
TRBV7-2	TRBJ2-4	NA	NA	CASSLGSIENIQYF	TGTGCCAGCAGCTTAGGTTCCATAGAAAACATTCAGTACTTC
TRBV18	TRBJ1-5	NA	NA	CASSPPEGGNQPQHF	TGTGCCAGCTCACCACCTGAAGGGGGCAATCAGCCCCAGCATTTT
TRBV19	TRBJ2-1	NA	NA	CASSILGATYNEQFF	TGTGCCAGTAGTATTTTGGGGGCCACCTACAATGAGCAGTTCTTC
TRBV5-4	TRBJ1-5	few	NA	CASSLDGAGQPQHF	TGTGCCAGCAGCTTGGATGGGGCCGGACAGCCCCAGCATTTT
TRBV10-2	TRBJ1-5	few	TRBD1	CASTGQGNQPQHF	TGCGCCAGCACCGGACAGGGTAATCAGCCCCAGCATTTT
TRBV5-4	TRBJ1-6	few	NA	CASSRQGNSPLHF	TGTGCCAGCAGCAGGCAGGGGAATTCACCCCTCCACTTT
TRBV7-8	TRBJ1-2	NA	NA	CASSLTTGANYGYTF	TGTGCCAGCAGCTTAACGACAGGCGCTAACTATGGCTACACCTTC
TRBV5-1	TRBJ2-5	NA	TRBD1	CASSLGTGQETQYF	TGCGCCAGCAGCTTGGGGACAGGCCAAGAGACCCAGTACTTC
TRBV25-1	TRBJ2-7	NA	NA	CASRGHSYEQYF	TGTGCCAGCAGGGGACACTCCTACGAGCAGTACTTC
TRBV19	TRBJ2-5	few	TRBD2	CASRAGVETQYF	TGTGCCAGCCGAGCGGGAGTAGAGACCCAGTACTTC
TRBV5-1	TRBJ2-5	few	NA	CASSLVPSMVETQYF	TGCGCCAGCAGCTTGGTTCCTAGCATGGTGGAGACCCAGTACTTC
TRBV30	TRBJ2-2	few	NA	CACNILAVTNTGELFF	TGTGCCTGTAATATCTTAGCGGTAACGAACACCGGGGAGCTGTTTTTT
TRBV5-1	TRBJ2-7	few	NA	CASSLTQTPGEQYF	TGCGCCAGCAGCTTAACGCAGACGCCGGGGGAGCAGTACTTC
TRBV4-3	TRBJ2-7	NA	TRBD1	CASSPSRWGQTTYEQYF	TGCGCCAGCAGCCCCTCCCGGTGGGGACAGACAACCTACGAGCAGTACTTC
TRBV7-9	TRBJ1-3	few	TRBD1	CASSPRGSGNTIYF	TGTGCCAGCAGCCCCAGGGGGTCCGGAAACACCATATATTTT